The 5 T cell receptor beta chains presented below share a single source sample, sequenced in a study of blood T cell repertoires in COVID-19. Profiled with immunoSEQ multiplex PCR; TCRdb holds only in-frame clones, not every one. The sample gives approximately 50,000 clones, approximately 92% of which show up once; roughly 4.5% is in the top ten. The sequenced material came from peripheral blood. All receptors derive from a man aged 45-65 years with active COVID-19.

The V gene is TRBV19, the J gene TRBJ2-5; 7 bases line up with TRBD1. Germline V CDR1 and CDR2: LNHDA, SQIVND (reference sequence). This CDR3 has 16 residues. V lost 5 bases and J lost 3; bases outside the gene matches: 12. The CDR3, as DNA: TGTGCCAGTAGTTCTCCGCCGGGACAGAACGAAGAGACCCAGTACTTC. Amino acid sequence: CASSSPPGQNEETQYF.

The rearrangement uses TRBV4-1 and TRBJ1-5, with 9 nucleotides matching TRBD1. From germline, CDR1 is MGHRA and CDR2 YSYEKL. Trimming at V came to 0 bases and at J to 6 bases, leaving 6 bases not matched to a gene. This CDR3 has 16 residues. In DNA, the CDR3 is TGCGCCAGCAGCCAAGATTACGGGACAGGGTTTCAGCCCCAGCATTTT. Residues: CASSQDYGTGFQPQHF.

The chain uses TRBV7-8 and TRBJ1-5; D might be TRBD1 (6 bases). In germline, CDR1 is SGHVS, CDR2 FQNEAQ. The length of the CDR3 is 15 residues. V shed 0 bases and J shed 7 bases, with 13 bases lying between them. The CDR3 sequence is CASSLAEGEWQPQHF. The CDR3 nucleotides read TGTGCCAGCAGCTTAGCCGAGGGGGAGTGGCAGCCCCAGCATTTT.

The genes are TRBV29-1 and TRBJ2-3; D unresolved. This CDR3 region has 12 residues. Trimming removed 3 bases from V and 11 bases from J, with 15 bases in between. CDR1 is SQVTM and CDR2 is ANQGSEA in the germline V gene. The chain's CDR3 is CSVDSLTFGQYF. The CDR3 DNA sequence: TGCAGCGTTGATTCTTTGACTTTCGGGCAGTATTTT.

This rearrangement joins TRBV27 to TRBJ1-6; TRBD1 matches at 9 bases. Germline trimming cut 6 bases from V and 0 bases from J; bases unmatched to any gene: 15. The germline V gene has CDR1 MNHEY and CDR2 SMNVEV (reference sequence). This CDR3 spans 20 amino acids. CDR3 sequence: CASSPDERTGAFSYNSPLHF. CDR3 DNA: TGTGCCAGCAGCCCGGACGAGCGGACAGGGGCCTTCTCCTATAATTCACCCCTCCACTTT.